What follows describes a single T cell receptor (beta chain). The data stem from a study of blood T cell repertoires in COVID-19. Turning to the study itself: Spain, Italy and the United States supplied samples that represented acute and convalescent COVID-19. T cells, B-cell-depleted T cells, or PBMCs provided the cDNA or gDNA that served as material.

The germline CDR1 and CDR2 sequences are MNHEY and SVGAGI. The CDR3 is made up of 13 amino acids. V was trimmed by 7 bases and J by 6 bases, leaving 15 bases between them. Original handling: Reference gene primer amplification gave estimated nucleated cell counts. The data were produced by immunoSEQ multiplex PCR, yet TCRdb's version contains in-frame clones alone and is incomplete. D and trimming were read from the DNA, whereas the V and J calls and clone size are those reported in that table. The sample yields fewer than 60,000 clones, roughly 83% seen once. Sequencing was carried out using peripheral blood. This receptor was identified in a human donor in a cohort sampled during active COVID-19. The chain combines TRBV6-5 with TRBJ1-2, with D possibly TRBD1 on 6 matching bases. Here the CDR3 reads CASTRDIWNGYTF. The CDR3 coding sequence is TGTGCCAGCACCAGGGACATCTGGAATGGCTACACCTTC.